This T cell receptor beta chain was captured by sequencing in a study of blood T cells in healthy people across ages. From germline, CDR1 is MNHEY and CDR2 SVGEGT. V was cut by 6 bases and J by 3 bases, with 9 bases left in between. The CDR3 runs 13 residues. Primers used in a second PCR of roughly 7 to 12 cycles were a sample-barcoded 5' primer and a J-beta primer mix. The template-switch adaptor was a 5' adaptor with 12 random nucleotides. It tagged each cDNA molecule. TCRdb analysed the 5' RACE reads with MiXCR anew, one entry per CDR3 protein. Here the sample spans about 1.1 million distinct CDR3 sequences, 30% to 40% being singletons.

The specimen sequenced was blood. The sequence was collected from a young man in good health. The chain carries TRBV6-2 or TRBV6-3 and TRBJ1-3; D is ambiguous. The DNA for the CDR3 is TGTGCCAGCAGCAGCGAGAATGGAAACACCATATATTTT. It encodes CASSSENGNTIYF.